These 2 T cell receptor beta chains were all obtained from the same sample, sequenced in a study of HIV-infected patients and healthy controls. Around 500 ng RNA was reverse transcribed with alpha and beta constant-region primers. Alpha and beta chain libraries were made separately by chain-specific third strand synthesis with multiplexing indices. TCRdb independently ran MiXCR on the 5' RACE reads; one entry per CDR3 protein. Of approximately 8,700 distinct CDR3 sequences listed, 8% to 9.5% are singletons. Antiretroviral therapy had run roughly three months, about 14 weeks, before follow-up blood collection. No cell fractionation was done, so the repertoire covers all unsorted peripheral blood T cells. Source: blood, taken during antiretroviral therapy. These TCRs come from an adult with HIV infection.

This clonotype occurred many times. The gene calls are TRBV9 and TRBJ2-5, with D possibly TRBD2 on 5 matching bases. The V gene's germline CDR1 is SGDLS and CDR2 YYNGEE. This CDR3 is built from 15 residues. Trimming removed 0 bases from V and 2 bases from J, with 11 bases in between. Here the CDR3 reads CASSVGRGFQETQYF. DNA for the CDR3: TGTGCCAGCAGCGTAGGACGAGGGTTTCAAGAGACCCAGTACTTC. Complete variable domain (other parts from reference TRBV9 and TRBJ2-5): DSGVTQTPKHLITATGQRVTLRCSPRSGDLSVYWYQQSLDQGLQFLIQYYNGEERAKGNILERFSAQQFPDLHSELNLSSLELGDSALYFCASSVGRGFQETQYFGPGTRLLVL.

This clonotype ranks as medium-sized (0.01 to 0.1%). This chain uses TRBV7-2 with TRBJ1-5; maybe TRBD1 (6 bases). V lost 1 base and J lost 2, with 6 bases in between. The CDR3 totals 14 residues. Germline V gene lookup returns CDR1 SGHTA and CDR2 FQGNSA. The CDR3 DNA reads as TGTGCCAGCAGCTTAGAGGGGGGCAATCAGCCCCAGCATTTT. It encodes CASSLEGGNQPQHF.